The clone carrying this T cell receptor beta chain was recorded many times. Its antigen is not identified. From the RT-PCR reads, TCRdb called clonotypes with MiXCR, one entry per CDR3 protein. Of 500,000 to 600,000 distinct CDR3 sequences in the sample, about 8% are singletons; the top ten hold 10% to 15%. This entry is derived from a study of response to subunit inactivated influenza vaccine. Points from the study as a whole: The authors suggested that few new T cells are recruited per seasonal influenza vaccination.

The length of the CDR3 is 14 residues. CDR1 and CDR2 (germline): MNHEY, SVGAGI. Trimming shortened V by 0 bases and J by 4 bases, and 10 bases separated the two germline ends. This TCR derives from a man aged 45-69 years who received an inactivated influenza vaccine. The chain employs TRBV6-5 and TRBJ2-7, with D perhaps being TRBD1 or TRBD2 (5 bases each). The material sequenced was PBMCs from blood, taken about 23 months after vaccination. CDR3 protein: CASSYSIGGYEQYF. The DNA for the CDR3 is TGTGCCAGCAGTTACTCGATTGGGGGTTACGAGCAGTACTTC.